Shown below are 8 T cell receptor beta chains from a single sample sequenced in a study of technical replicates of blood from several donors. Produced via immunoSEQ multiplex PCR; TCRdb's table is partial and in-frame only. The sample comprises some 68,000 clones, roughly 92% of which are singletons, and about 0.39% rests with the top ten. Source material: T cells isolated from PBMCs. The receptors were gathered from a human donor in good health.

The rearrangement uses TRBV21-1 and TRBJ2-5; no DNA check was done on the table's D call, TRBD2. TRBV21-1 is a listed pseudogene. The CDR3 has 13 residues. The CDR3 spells CASSKDNGETQYF. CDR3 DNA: TGTGCCAGCAGCAAAGATAACGGGGAGACCCAGTACTTC.

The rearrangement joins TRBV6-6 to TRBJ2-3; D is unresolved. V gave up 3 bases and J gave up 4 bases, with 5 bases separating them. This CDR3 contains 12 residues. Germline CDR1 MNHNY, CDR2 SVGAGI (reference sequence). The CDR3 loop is CASSYSSDTQYF. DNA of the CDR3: TGTGCCAGCAGTTATTCGTCAGATACGCAGTATTTT.

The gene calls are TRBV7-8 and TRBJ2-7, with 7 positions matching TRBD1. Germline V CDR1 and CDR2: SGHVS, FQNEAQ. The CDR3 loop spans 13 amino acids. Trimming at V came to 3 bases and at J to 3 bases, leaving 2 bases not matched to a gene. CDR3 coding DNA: TGTGCCAGCAGCTTTACAGGGGACTACGAGCAGTACTTC. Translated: CASSFTGDYEQYF.

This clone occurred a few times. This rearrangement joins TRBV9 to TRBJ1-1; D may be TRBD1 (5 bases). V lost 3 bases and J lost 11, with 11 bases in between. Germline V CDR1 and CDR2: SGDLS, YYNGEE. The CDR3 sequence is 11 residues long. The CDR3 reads CASSGGDRAFF. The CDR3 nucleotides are TGTGCCAGCAGCGGGGGGGATCGTGCTTTCTTT.

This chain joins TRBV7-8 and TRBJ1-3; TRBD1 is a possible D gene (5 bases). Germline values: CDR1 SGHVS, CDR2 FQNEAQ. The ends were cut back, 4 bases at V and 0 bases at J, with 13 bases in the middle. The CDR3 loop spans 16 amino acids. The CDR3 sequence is CASSSQAVLSGNTIYF. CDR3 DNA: TGTGCCAGCAGCTCACAGGCTGTTCTCTCTGGAAACACCATATATTTT. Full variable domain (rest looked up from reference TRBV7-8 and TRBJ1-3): GAGVSQSPRYKVAKRGQDVALRCDPISGHVSLFWYQQALGQGPEFLTYFQNEAQLDKSGLPSDRFFAERPEGSVSTLKIQRTQQEDSAVYLCASSSQAVLSGNTIYFGEGSWLTVV.

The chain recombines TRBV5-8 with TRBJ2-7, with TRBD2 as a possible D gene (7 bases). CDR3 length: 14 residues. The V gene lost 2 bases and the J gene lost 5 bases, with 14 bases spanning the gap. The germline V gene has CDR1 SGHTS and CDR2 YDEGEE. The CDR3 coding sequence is TGTGCCAGCAGCTTAGCGGGACAAGTCGACGAGCAGTACTTC. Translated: CASSLAGQVDEQYF. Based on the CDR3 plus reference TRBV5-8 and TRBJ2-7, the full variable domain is EAGVTQSPTHLIKTRGQQATLRCSPISGHTSVYWYQQALGLGLQFLLWYDEGEERNRGNFPPRFSGRQFPNYSSELNVNALELEDSALYLCASSLAGQVDEQYFGPGTRLTVT.

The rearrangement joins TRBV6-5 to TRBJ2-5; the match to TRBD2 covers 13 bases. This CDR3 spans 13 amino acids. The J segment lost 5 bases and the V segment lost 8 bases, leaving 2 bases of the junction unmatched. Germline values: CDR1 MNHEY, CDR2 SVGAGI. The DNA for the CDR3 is TGTGCCAGCGGACTAGCGGGAGCGGAGACCCAGTACTTC. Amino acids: CASGLAGAETQYF.

The CDR3 DNA reads TGCGCCAGCAGACTAAAATCGTTCGAGCTGTTTTTT. Translating it yields CASRLKSFELFF. The rearrangement links TRBV5-1 to TRBJ2-2; D is ambiguous. This CDR3 contains 12 residues. Trimming shortened V by 5 bases and J by 11 bases, and 13 bases separated the two germline ends. Per the germline V gene, CDR1 is SGHRS and CDR2 is YFSETQ.